This paragraph reports one T cell receptor beta chain. Its antigen is unknown. The data originate from a study of T cells in Graves' hyperthyroidism and ophthalmopathy. Whole-study findings and limits: Blood also showed most of the thyroid clonotypes that were expanded above 0.001. Stable hyperthyroidism was told apart from ophthalmopathy by a model built on 13 V-J features. Ophthalmopathy, which appeared later, was predicted by the model a median around 6 months before onset.

RNA transcripts served as the template for amplifying TCR beta CDR3 regions. The TCR CDR3 first-round RT-PCR relied on the HTBI primer set. From the multiplex PCR reads, TCRdb called clonotypes with MiXCR, one entry per CDR3 protein. Of 300,000 to 500,000 distinct CDR3 sequences in the sample, about 14% were seen once. V lost 6 bases to trimming and J lost 4 bases, with 16 bases between them. CDR3 length: 15 residues. In germline, CDR1 is MNHNS, CDR2 SASEGT. The sample consisted of blood. The sequence was obtained from a man in his forties or fifties with Graves' ophthalmopathy. The rearrangement uses TRBV6-1 and TRBJ2-1; possibly TRBD2 for D (6 bases). CDR3 sequence: CASRLLASPYNEQFF. The CDR3, as DNA: TGTGCCAGCAGACTACTAGCCTCTCCGTACAATGAGCAGTTCTTC.